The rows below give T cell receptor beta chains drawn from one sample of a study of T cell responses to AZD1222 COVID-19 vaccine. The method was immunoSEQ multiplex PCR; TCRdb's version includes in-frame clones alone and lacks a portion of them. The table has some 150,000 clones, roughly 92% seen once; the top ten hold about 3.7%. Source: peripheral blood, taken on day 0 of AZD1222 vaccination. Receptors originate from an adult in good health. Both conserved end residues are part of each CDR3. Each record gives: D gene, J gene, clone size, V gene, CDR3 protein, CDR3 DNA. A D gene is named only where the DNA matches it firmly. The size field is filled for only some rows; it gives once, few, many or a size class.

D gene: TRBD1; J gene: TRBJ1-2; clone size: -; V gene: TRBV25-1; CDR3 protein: CASSRQGISLGYTF; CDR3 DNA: TGTGCCAGCAGTCGACAGGGGATATCTCTTGGCTACACCTTC
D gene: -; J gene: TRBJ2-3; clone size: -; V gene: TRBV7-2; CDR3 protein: CASSPTGPTDTQYF; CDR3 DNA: TGTGCCAGCAGCCCCACAGGGCCCACAGATACGCAGTATTTT
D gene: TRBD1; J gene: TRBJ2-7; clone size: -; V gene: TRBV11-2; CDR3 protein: CASSLGGTVGNEQYF; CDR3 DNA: TGTGCCAGCAGCTTAGGGGGGACAGTTGGTAACGAGCAGTACTTC
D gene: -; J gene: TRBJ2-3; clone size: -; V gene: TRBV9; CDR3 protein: CASSVADTQYF; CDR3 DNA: TGTGCCAGCAGCGTTGCAGATACGCAGTATTTT
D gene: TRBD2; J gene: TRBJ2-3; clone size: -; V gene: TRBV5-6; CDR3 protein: CASSLVTSVITDTQYF; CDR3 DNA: TGTGCCAGCAGCTTGGTGACTAGCGTGATCACAGATACGCAGTATTTT
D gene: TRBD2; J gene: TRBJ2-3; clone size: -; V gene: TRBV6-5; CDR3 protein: CASSYMREGDTQYF; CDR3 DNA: TGTGCCAGCAGTTACATGCGGGAGGGAGATACGCAGTATTTT
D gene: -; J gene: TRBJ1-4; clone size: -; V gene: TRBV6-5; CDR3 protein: CASSYRRRAGEKLFF; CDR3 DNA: TGTGCCAGCAGTTACCGTCGAAGGGCTGGTGAAAAACTGTTTTTT
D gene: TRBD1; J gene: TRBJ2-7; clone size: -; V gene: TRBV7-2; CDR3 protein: CASSPGQVQYEQYF; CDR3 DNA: TGTGCCAGCAGCCCAGGACAGGTACAATACGAGCAGTACTTC
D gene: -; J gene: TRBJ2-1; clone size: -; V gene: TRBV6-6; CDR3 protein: CASSYPGSWNEQFF; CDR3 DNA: TGTGCCAGCAGTTACCCCGGTTCTTGGAACGAGCAGTTCTTC
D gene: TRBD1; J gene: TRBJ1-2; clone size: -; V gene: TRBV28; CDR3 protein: CASNSGTAYYGYTF; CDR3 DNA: TGTGCCAGCAACTCAGGGACAGCCTACTATGGCTACACCTTC
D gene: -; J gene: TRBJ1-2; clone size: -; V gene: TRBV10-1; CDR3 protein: CASSEPGNYGYTF; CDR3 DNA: TGCGCCAGCAGTGAGCCCGGGAACTATGGCTACACCTTC
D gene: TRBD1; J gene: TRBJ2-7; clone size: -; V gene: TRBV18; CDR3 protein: CASSQRQGRNEQYF; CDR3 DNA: TGTGCCAGCTCACAAAGACAGGGGCGGAACGAGCAGTACTTC
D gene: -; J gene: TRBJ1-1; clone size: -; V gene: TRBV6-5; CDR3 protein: CASSYGGGVEAFF; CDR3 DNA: TGTGCCAGCAGTTACGGAGGGGGTGTTGAAGCTTTCTTT
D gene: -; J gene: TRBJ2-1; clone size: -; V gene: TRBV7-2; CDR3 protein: CASSPTGAGLNEQFF; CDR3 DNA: TGTGCCAGCAGCCCGACAGGAGCGGGCCTCAATGAGCAGTTCTTC
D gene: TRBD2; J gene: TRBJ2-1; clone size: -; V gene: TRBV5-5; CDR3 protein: CASSLVLAGAVEQFF; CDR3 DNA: TGTGCCAGCAGCTTGGTTCTAGCGGGAGCGGTTGAGCAGTTCTTC
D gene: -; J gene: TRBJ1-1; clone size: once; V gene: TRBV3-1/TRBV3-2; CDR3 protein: CASSQDVLQVGGEAFF; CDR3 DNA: TGTGCCAGCAGCCAAGATGTGTTACAGGTGGGAGGTGAAGCTTTCTTT
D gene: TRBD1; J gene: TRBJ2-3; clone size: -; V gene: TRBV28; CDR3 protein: CAARGHITDTQYF; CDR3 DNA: TGTGCCGCGAGGGGGCATATCACAGATACGCAGTATTTT
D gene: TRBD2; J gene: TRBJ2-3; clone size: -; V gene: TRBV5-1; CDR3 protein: CASSSGLAGGPNTDTQYF; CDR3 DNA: TGCGCCAGCAGCTCCGGACTAGCGGGAGGGCCCAACACAGATACGCAGTATTTT
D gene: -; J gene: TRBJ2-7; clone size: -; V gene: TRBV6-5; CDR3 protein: CASTGGRGSYEQYF; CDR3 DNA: TGTGCCAGCACCGGCGGCAGGGGCTCCTACGAGCAGTACTTC
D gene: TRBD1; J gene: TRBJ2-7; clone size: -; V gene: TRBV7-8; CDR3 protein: CASSPLTGIRAYEQYF; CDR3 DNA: TGTGCCAGCAGCCCCTTGACAGGGATAAGGGCCTACGAGCAGTACTTC
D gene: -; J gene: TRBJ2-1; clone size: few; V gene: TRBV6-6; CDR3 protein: CASSDSGYNEQFF; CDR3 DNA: TGTGCCAGCAGCGATAGCGGATACAATGAGCAGTTCTTC
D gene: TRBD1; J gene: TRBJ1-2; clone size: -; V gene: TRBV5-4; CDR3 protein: CASSFYGQAYGYTF; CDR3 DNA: TGTGCCAGCAGCTTCTATGGACAGGCTTATGGCTACACCTTC
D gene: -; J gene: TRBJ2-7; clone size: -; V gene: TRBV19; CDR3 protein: CASSWRVDSYEQYF; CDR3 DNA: TGTGCCAGTAGTTGGCGGGTAGACTCCTACGAGCAGTACTTC
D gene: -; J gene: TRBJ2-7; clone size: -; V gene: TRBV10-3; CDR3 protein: CASRVEYEQYF; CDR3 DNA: TGTGCCTCCCGCGTCGAGTACGAGCAGTACTTC
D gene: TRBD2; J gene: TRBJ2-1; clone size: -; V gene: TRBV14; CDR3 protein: CASSQKGLIGGNEQFF; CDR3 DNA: TGTGCCAGCAGCCAGAAGGGTCTCATCGGGGGGAATGAGCAGTTCTTC
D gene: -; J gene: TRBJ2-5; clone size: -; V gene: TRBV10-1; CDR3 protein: CASSPGTQGSQETQYF; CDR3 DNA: TGCGCCAGCAGTCCCGGTACCCAAGGGAGCCAAGAGACCCAGTACTTC
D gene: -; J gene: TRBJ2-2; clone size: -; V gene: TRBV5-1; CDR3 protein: CASSLHTNTGELFF; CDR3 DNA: TGCGCCAGCAGCTTGCACACCAACACCGGGGAGCTGTTTTTT
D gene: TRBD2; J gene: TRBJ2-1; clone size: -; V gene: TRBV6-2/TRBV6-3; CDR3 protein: CASSYGRGAASIEQFF; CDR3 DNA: TGTGCCAGCAGTTACGGGCGGGGGGCCGCGTCAATTGAGCAGTTCTTC
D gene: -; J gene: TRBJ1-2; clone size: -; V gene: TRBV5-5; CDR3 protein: CASSLRWDNPHYTF; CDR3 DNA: TGTGCCAGCAGCTTGCGGTGGGATAATCCCCACTACACCTTC
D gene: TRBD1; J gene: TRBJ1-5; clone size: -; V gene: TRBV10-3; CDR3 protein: CAIRKQGNQPQHF; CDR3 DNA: TGTGCCATCAGGAAACAGGGGAATCAGCCCCAGCATTTT
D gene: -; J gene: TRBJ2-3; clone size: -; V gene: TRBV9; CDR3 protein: CASSGATPFGADTQYF; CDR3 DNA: TGTGCCAGCAGCGGGGCGACTCCTTTTGGGGCAGATACGCAGTATTTT
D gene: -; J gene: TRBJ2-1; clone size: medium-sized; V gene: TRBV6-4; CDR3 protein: CASSDSGTSYNEQFF; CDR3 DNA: TGTGCCAGCAGTGACTCGGGGACCTCCTACAATGAGCAGTTCTTC
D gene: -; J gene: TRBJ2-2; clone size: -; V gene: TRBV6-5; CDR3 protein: CASARTGELFF; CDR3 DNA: TGTGCCAGCGCGCGGACCGGGGAGCTGTTTTTT
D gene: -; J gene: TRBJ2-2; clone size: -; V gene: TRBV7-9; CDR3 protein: CASSLPRRRSTGELFF; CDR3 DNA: TGTGCCAGCAGCTTACCGCGGAGGAGGAGCACCGGGGAGCTGTTTTTT